The rows below give T cell receptor beta chains drawn from one sample of a study of shared clonotypes between healthy human individuals. Sequencing was performed with immunoSEQ multiplex PCR; in TCRdb, only in-frame clones are kept and a portion is missing. The sample includes about 480,000 clones, around 79% seen only once; the top ten take approximately 12%. The sample comprised PBMCs. These receptors all come from a woman in her thirties or forties in good health. Some clones in this sample may be carry-over from other donors' samples. CDR3s include the opening cysteine and the closing phenylalanine or tryptophan. Each record gives: J gene, V gene, clone size, D gene, CDR3 protein, CDR3 DNA. A D gene is named only where the DNA matches it firmly. Clone sizes are given selectively: once, few, many, or a class where the clone is expanded.

TRBJ1-2 TRBV14 - - CASSQDLWGGGYTF TGTGCCAGCAGCCAAGATCTTTGGGGTGGTGGCTACACCTTC
TRBJ2-1 TRBV7-7 - TRBD2 CASSSETSASGTGEQFF TGTGCTAGCAGCTCTGAAACGAGTGCTAGCGGGACGGGTGAGCAGTTCTTC
TRBJ1-1 TRBV7-9 - - CASSLTGAEAFF TGTGCCAGCAGCTTAACCGGCGCTGAAGCTTTCTTT
TRBJ1-2 TRBV5-1 - TRBD1 CASSSSGGNYGYTF TGCGCCAGCAGCAGCTCAGGGGGGAACTATGGCTACACCTTC
TRBJ2-1 TRBV11-2 - TRBD2 CASSLATSGSTEQFF TGTGCCAGCAGCTTGGCGACTAGCGGGAGTACTGAGCAGTTCTTC
TRBJ2-1 TRBV7-2 - TRBD2 CASRRGGLAGEGSYNEQFF TGTGCCAGCCGACGGGGGGGACTAGCGGGAGAGGGCTCCTACAATGAGCAGTTCTTC
TRBJ2-7 TRBV5-6 - TRBD1 CASSYGTGVYEQYF TGTGCCAGCAGCTACGGGACAGGGGTCTACGAGCAGTACTTC
TRBJ2-7 TRBV5-1 - TRBD1 CASSLAQGAVGGYEQYF TGCGCCAGCAGCTTGGCCCAGGGGGCGGTCGGGGGATACGAGCAGTACTTC
TRBJ2-1 TRBV5-1 - TRBD2 CASSLISGVNEQFF TGCGCCAGCAGCTTGATTAGCGGGGTGAATGAGCAGTTCTTC
TRBJ2-5 TRBV7-2 - TRBD1 CASSPDRVQETQYF TGTGCCAGCAGCCCGGACAGGGTTCAAGAGACCCAGTACTTC
TRBJ2-7 TRBV5-1 - TRBD2 CASSSIAGAGYEQYF TGCGCCAGCAGCTCGATAGCGGGAGCAGGTTACGAGCAGTACTTC
TRBJ2-7 TRBV5-1 - - CASSTSFSGYEQYF TGCGCCAGCAGCACCTCATTTAGTGGGTACGAGCAGTACTTC
TRBJ2-3 TRBV5-1 - TRBD2 CASSSGLGTDTQYF TGCGCCAGCAGCTCGGGACTAGGCACAGATACGCAGTATTTT
TRBJ2-7 TRBV13 - - CASSLDGGYEQYF TGTGCCAGCAGCTTAGATGGGGGCTACGAGCAGTACTTC
TRBJ2-5 TRBV10-2 - - CASSVRPSLVEPETQYF TGCGCCAGCAGTGTTCGGCCTAGCCTAGTGGAACCAGAGACCCAGTACTTC
TRBJ2-3 TRBV19 many - CASSRALNTDTQYF TGTGCCAGTAGCCGGGCCCTAAACACAGATACGCAGTATTTT
TRBJ2-7 TRBV6-1 - - CASSVPRETSYEQYF TGTGCCAGCAGTGTCCCCCGGGAGACCTCCTACGAGCAGTACTTC
TRBJ1-2 TRBV20-1 - - CSASIRYGYTF TGCAGTGCTAGTATACGGTATGGCTACACCTTC
TRBJ2-1 TRBV28 - TRBD1 CASSPGQEKTTKFF TGTGCCAGCAGTCCAGGACAGGAAAAAACCACTAAGTTCTTC
TRBJ1-5 TRBV29-1 few - CSVEKGGNRNQPQHF TGCAGCGTTGAAAAAGGGGGTAACCGCAATCAGCCCCAGCATTTT
TRBJ2-1 TRBV5-1 - TRBD2 CASSLVSAGGGYEQFF TGCGCCAGCAGCTTGGTGTCAGCGGGAGGGGGATATGAGCAGTTCTTC
TRBJ1-2 TRBV15 - - CATSTLDSYGYTF TGTGCCACCAGCACACTAGACAGCTATGGCTACACCTTC
TRBJ2-7 TRBV5-1 once - CASSLDGGMYF TGCGCCAGCAGCTTGGATGGGGGAATGTACTTC
TRBJ2-2 TRBV30 - - CAWGRRVNTGELFF TGTGCCTGGGGGAGACGAGTGAACACCGGGGAGCTGTTTTTT
TRBJ1-3 TRBV19 - TRBD1 CASRATGSGNTIYF TGTGCCAGTAGGGCGACAGGGTCTGGAAACACCATATATTTT
TRBJ2-1 TRBV19 - TRBD1 CASSMGQVVYNEQFF TGTGCCAGTAGTATGGGACAGGTCGTATACAATGAGCAGTTCTTC
TRBJ1-5 TRBV15 - TRBD1 CATSRGTGNQPQHF TGTGCCACCAGCCGCGGGACAGGCAATCAGCCCCAGCATTTT
TRBJ1-2 TRBV4-3 many - CASSPRRESGYTF TGCGCCAGCAGTCCCCGTAGGGAGTCTGGCTACACCTTC
TRBJ1-2 TRBV2 - - CASRDAGGVGYGYTF TGTGCCAGCAGGGATGCGGGGGGCGTCGGCTATGGCTACACCTTC
TRBJ2-1 TRBV10-2 - TRBD2 CASSVSGSNNEQFF TGCGCCAGCAGTGTTAGCGGGAGTAACAATGAGCAGTTCTTC
TRBJ2-2 TRBV5-1 - TRBD2 CASSPGTSGSWTGELFF TGCGCCAGCAGCCCCGGGACTAGCGGGAGTTGGACCGGGGAGCTGTTTTTT
TRBJ2-1 TRBV7-9 - - CASSSTAGTLSYEQFF TGTGCCAGCAGCTCTACCGCCGGGACACTTAGCTATGAGCAGTTCTTC
TRBJ2-1 TRBV5-7 - - CASSLSLGEFDEQFF TGTGCCAGCAGCTTGAGTCTAGGGGAGTTTGATGAGCAGTTCTTC
TRBJ2-7 TRBV28 - TRBD2 CASSETSGSPYEQYF TGTGCCAGCAGCGAGACTAGCGGGAGCCCCTACGAGCAGTACTTC
TRBJ2-6 TRBV2 - - CASSGGRYTSGANVLTF TGTGCCAGCAGCGGGGGCAGATATACCTCTGGGGCCAACGTCCTGACTTTC
TRBJ2-7 TRBV6-1 - - CASRDDRTPYEQYF TGTGCCAGCAGGGATGACCGAACACCATACGAGCAGTACTTC
TRBJ2-2 TRBV6-5 - - CASSYLDGDTGELFF TGTGCCAGCAGTTACCTCGATGGGGACACCGGGGAGCTGTTTTTT
TRBJ2-7 TRBV5-1 - - CASSLKNRDYEQYF TGCGCCAGCAGCTTGAAGAACAGGGACTACGAGCAGTACTTC
TRBJ2-4 TRBV6-1 - TRBD1 CASSETPRGRGNIQYF TGTGCCAGCAGTGAAACTCCCAGGGGGAGAGGAAACATTCAGTACTTC
TRBJ1-1 TRBV6-5 - - CATRLGTLNTEAFF TGTGCCACCCGCCTCGGGACATTGAACACTGAAGCTTTCTTT
TRBJ2-3 TRBV6-1 - TRBD2 CASRAGTSGIAQYF TGTGCCAGCAGAGCTGGGACTAGCGGAATCGCGCAGTATTTT
TRBJ2-5 TRBV7-8 - - CASSPDRSGSQETQYF TGTGCCAGCAGCCCCGACAGGTCGGGCAGCCAAGAGACCCAGTACTTC
TRBJ2-7 TRBV5-4 - - CASSPDLASTYEQYF TGTGCCAGCAGCCCCGACTTAGCGAGCACCTACGAGCAGTACTTC
TRBJ2-7 TRBV6-7 - TRBD2 CASSYSTCGRTTYEQYF TGTGCCAGCAGTTACTCGACGTGCGGGAGGACCACCTACGAGCAGTACTTC
TRBJ2-3 TRBV11-2 - - CASSLEASTDTQYF TGTGCCAGCAGCTTGGAGGCGAGCACAGATACGCAGTATTTT
TRBJ2-1 TRBV7-3 - - CASSLAGAGYNEQFF TGTGCCAGCAGCTTAGCCGGGGCAGGCTACAATGAGCAGTTCTTC
TRBJ2-3 TRBV28 - TRBD2 CASSFSGRYDTQYF TGTGCCAGCAGTTTTAGCGGGAGGTATGATACGCAGTATTTT
TRBJ2-1 TRBV11-2 many TRBD2 CASSLDWLADYNEQFF TGTGCCAGCAGCTTAGATTGGCTAGCGGACTACAATGAGCAGTTCTTC
TRBJ2-5 TRBV10-3 few TRBD2 CASSGTSGRGTQYF TGTGCCAGCTCCGGGACTAGCGGGAGAGGGACCCAGTACTTC
TRBJ2-7 TRBV10-3 - - CAISGASVTVSNSYEQYF TGTGCCATCAGTGGGGCATCAGTGACGGTCAGCAACTCCTACGAGCAGTACTTC
TRBJ1-2 TRBV6-6 many - CASSVSPNYGYTF TGTGCCAGCAGTGTCAGTCCTAACTATGGCTACACCTTC
TRBJ2-2 TRBV6-5 few - CASRDGQRNTGELFF TGTGCCAGCAGGGACGGACAGAGAAACACCGGGGAGCTGTTTTTT
TRBJ1-4 TRBV5-1 many TRBD1 CASSLGTTGREELFF TGCGCCAGCAGCTTGGGTACGACAGGGAGGGAAGAACTGTTTTTT
TRBJ2-2 TRBV5-1 - - CASSTGPGHTGELFF TGCGCCAGCAGCACGGGCCCTGGTCACACCGGGGAGCTGTTTTTT
TRBJ2-4 TRBV4-3 - - CASSQEGAAKNIQYF TGCGCCAGCAGCCAAGAGGGGGCAGCCAAAAACATTCAGTACTTC